A selection of T cell receptor beta chains follows, all from one sample in a study of blood T cell repertoires in COVID-19. The method was immunoSEQ multiplex PCR; TCRdb's version includes in-frame clones alone and lacks a portion of them. The sample records some 300,000 clones, around 88% being singletons. The specimen was peripheral blood. These TCRs come from a woman aged 25 to 39 who had recovered from COVID-19. Each CDR3 is given with its conserved first and last residue. The order of the fields is clone size, J gene, D gene, V gene, CDR3 DNA, CDR3 protein. D genes are given only for firm matches. Clone size, where shown, is once, few, many, or a class for clones that have expanded.

abundance: .
j_gene: TRBJ1-6
d_gene: TRBD1
v_gene: TRBV7-9
CDR3nt: TGTGCCAGCAGCCTGTTCCGGGGACAGGGTAATTCACCCCTCCACTTT
CDR3aa: CASSLFRGQGNSPLHF

abundance: .
j_gene: TRBJ2-2
d_gene: .
v_gene: TRBV19
CDR3nt: TGTGCCAGTAGTCTCCGTGGGGGGGGCTACGGGGAGCTGTTTTTT
CDR3aa: CASSLRGGGYGELFF

abundance: .
j_gene: TRBJ2-4
d_gene: .
v_gene: TRBV28
CDR3nt: TGTGCCAGCAGTCAGCCAGGTCCCTTAAACATTCAGTACTTC
CDR3aa: CASSQPGPLNIQYF

abundance: .
j_gene: TRBJ1-1
d_gene: TRBD1
v_gene: TRBV28
CDR3nt: TGTGCCAGCAGCCCCGGGACAGTGGTTTCGAACACTGAAGCTTTCTTT
CDR3aa: CASSPGTVVSNTEAFF

abundance: few
j_gene: TRBJ1-6
d_gene: .
v_gene: TRBV2
CDR3nt: TGTGCCAGCAGTGAGGGGGGGAGTGGATCACCCCTCCACTTT
CDR3aa: CASSEGGSGSPLHF

abundance: .
j_gene: TRBJ2-3
d_gene: .
v_gene: TRBV14
CDR3nt: TGTGCCAGCAGCCACGATCCGGGACAAACGAGCACAGATACGCAGTATTTT
CDR3aa: CASSHDPGQTSTDTQYF

abundance: .
j_gene: TRBJ2-1
d_gene: .
v_gene: TRBV4-3
CDR3nt: TGCGCCAGCAGCCGGTGGACAGCCTACAATGAGCAGTTCTTC
CDR3aa: CASSRWTAYNEQFF

abundance: .
j_gene: TRBJ1-2
d_gene: .
v_gene: TRBV7-9
CDR3nt: TGTGCCAGCAGGGGACATCTAAACTATGGCTACACCTTC
CDR3aa: CASRGHLNYGYTF

abundance: few
j_gene: TRBJ1-6
d_gene: TRBD1
v_gene: TRBV7-9
CDR3nt: TGTGCCAGCAGCTCGACCCGACAGGGTTATTCACCCCTCCACTTT
CDR3aa: CASSSTRQGYSPLHF

abundance: .
j_gene: TRBJ2-3
d_gene: TRBD2
v_gene: TRBV5-4
CDR3nt: TGTGCCAGCAGCCGCGGGACTAGCGGGGGGGCCGGGACAGATACGCAGTATTTT
CDR3aa: CASSRGTSGGAGTDTQYF

abundance: .
j_gene: TRBJ1-3
d_gene: .
v_gene: TRBV29-1
CDR3nt: TGCAGCGTTGAAGCCACTTCTGGAAACACCATATATTTT
CDR3aa: CSVEATSGNTIYF

abundance: .
j_gene: TRBJ2-7
d_gene: TRBD1
v_gene: TRBV19
CDR3nt: TGTGCCAGTAGTACAGGGACAGTGGGGTACGAGCAGTACTTC
CDR3aa: CASSTGTVGYEQYF

abundance: .
j_gene: TRBJ2-5
d_gene: .
v_gene: TRBV5-5
CDR3nt: TGTGCCAGCAGCTTGGGACAGGTCCAAGAGACCCAGTACTTC
CDR3aa: CASSLGQVQETQYF

abundance: .
j_gene: TRBJ2-2
d_gene: .
v_gene: TRBV2
CDR3nt: TGTGCCAGCAGTGAATTGGGGCCAGGGATAGCCGGGGAGCTGTTTTTT
CDR3aa: CASSELGPGIAGELFF

abundance: .
j_gene: TRBJ2-1
d_gene: TRBD2
v_gene: TRBV11-2
CDR3nt: TGTGCCAGCAGCTCTCAGCGGGGGCCAGGGAATGAGCAGTTCTTC
CDR3aa: CASSSQRGPGNEQFF

abundance: .
j_gene: TRBJ1-2
d_gene: TRBD1
v_gene: TRBV18
CDR3nt: TGTGCCAGCTCACCACGGGACAGGGTGACCTATGGCTACACCTTC
CDR3aa: CASSPRDRVTYGYTF

abundance: .
j_gene: TRBJ2-7
d_gene: TRBD2
v_gene: TRBV9
CDR3nt: TGTGCCAGCAGCGTAGATAGCGGGGCCTACGAGCAGTACTTC
CDR3aa: CASSVDSGAYEQYF

abundance: .
j_gene: TRBJ2-7
d_gene: .
v_gene: TRBV2
CDR3nt: TGTGCCAGCAGTGAAGGGACAGCCCTAGACGGGTACTTC
CDR3aa: CASSEGTALDGYF

abundance: .
j_gene: TRBJ1-4
d_gene: .
v_gene: TRBV20-1
CDR3nt: TGCAGCGTTGTTCCCCGTGAAAAACTGTTTTTT
CDR3aa: CSVVPREKLFF

abundance: .
j_gene: TRBJ1-5
d_gene: .
v_gene: TRBV24-1
CDR3nt: TGTGCCACCAGTGATTTGTCCGGGAATCAGCCCCAGCATTTT
CDR3aa: CATSDLSGNQPQHF

abundance: .
j_gene: TRBJ2-6
d_gene: .
v_gene: TRBV11-2
CDR3nt: TGTGCCAGCAGCCAATTAGCTACTGGGGCCAACGTCCTGACTTTC
CDR3aa: CASSQLATGANVLTF

abundance: .
j_gene: TRBJ2-5
d_gene: .
v_gene: TRBV19
CDR3nt: TGTGCCAGTAGTAGCGCCGACAGACAAGAGACCCAGTACTTC
CDR3aa: CASSSADRQETQYF

abundance: .
j_gene: TRBJ1-4
d_gene: TRBD1
v_gene: TRBV24-1
CDR3nt: TGTGCCACCAGTGACCCTGGACAGGGGGCCTATGAAAAACTGTTTTTT
CDR3aa: CATSDPGQGAYEKLFF

abundance: .
j_gene: TRBJ1-6
d_gene: TRBD1
v_gene: TRBV7-9
CDR3nt: TGTGCCAGCAGCCCGGGACAGGGAGGATCACCCCTCCACTTT
CDR3aa: CASSPGQGGSPLHF

abundance: .
j_gene: TRBJ1-4
d_gene: TRBD1
v_gene: TRBV6-5
CDR3nt: TGTGCCAGCAGGAAGACAGGGGGATTTGAAAAACTGTTTTTT
CDR3aa: CASRKTGGFEKLFF

abundance: .
j_gene: TRBJ2-3
d_gene: TRBD2
v_gene: TRBV9
CDR3nt: TGTGCCAGCAGCGCTCTAGCGGGGAGCACAGATACGCAGTATTTT
CDR3aa: CASSALAGSTDTQYF

abundance: .
j_gene: TRBJ1-2
d_gene: .
v_gene: TRBV6-2/TRBV6-3
CDR3nt: TGTGCCAGCAGTTACCCCTTCCGACGGGGAGGCAACTATGGCTACACCTTC
CDR3aa: CASSYPFRRGGNYGYTF

abundance: .
j_gene: TRBJ2-7
d_gene: TRBD1
v_gene: TRBV28
CDR3nt: TGTGCCAGCAGTCGTAGGGGGACAGACCCCTACGAGCAGTACTTC
CDR3aa: CASSRRGTDPYEQYF

abundance: .
j_gene: TRBJ2-5
d_gene: TRBD1
v_gene: TRBV24-1
CDR3nt: TGTGCCACCAGTGATCGATGGACAGGGTCACAAGAGACCCAGTACTTC
CDR3aa: CATSDRWTGSQETQYF

abundance: .
j_gene: TRBJ1-4
d_gene: .
v_gene: TRBV29-1
CDR3nt: TGCAGCGTTAGAAGGGGTTTTGGAGAAAAACTGTTTTTT
CDR3aa: CSVRRGFGEKLFF

abundance: .
j_gene: TRBJ1-4
d_gene: TRBD1
v_gene: TRBV16
CDR3nt: TGTGCCAGCAGCCCCCCGGGGACAGCCAATGAAAAACTGTTTTTT
CDR3aa: CASSPPGTANEKLFF

abundance: .
j_gene: TRBJ2-1
d_gene: TRBD2
v_gene: TRBV5-6
CDR3nt: TGTGCCAGCAGGGATATTAGCGGGGGGGCCAGGAATGAGCAGTTCTTC
CDR3aa: CASRDISGGARNEQFF

abundance: few
j_gene: TRBJ2-7
d_gene: .
v_gene: TRBV20-1
CDR3nt: TGCAGTGCTAGAAGAGACTACGAGCAGTACTTC
CDR3aa: CSARRDYEQYF

abundance: .
j_gene: TRBJ2-2
d_gene: .
v_gene: TRBV28
CDR3nt: TGTGCCAGCAGTTTATTTTTGGGGCGAGGTACCGGGGAGCTGTTTTTT
CDR3aa: CASSLFLGRGTGELFF

abundance: .
j_gene: TRBJ1-4
d_gene: TRBD1
v_gene: TRBV2
CDR3nt: TGTGCCAGCAATCAGGACAGGGCCAATGAAAAACTGTTTTTT
CDR3aa: CASNQDRANEKLFF

abundance: .
j_gene: TRBJ2-1
d_gene: .
v_gene: TRBV19
CDR3nt: TGTGCCAGTAGTATAGTTACCCTGGCGGGGAGTGAGCAGTTCTTC
CDR3aa: CASSIVTLAGSEQFF

abundance: .
j_gene: TRBJ1-2
d_gene: .
v_gene: TRBV13
CDR3nt: TGTGCCAGCAGCTTCCCCCCTTGGGCAGGGGTGGATACTAACTATGGCTACACCTTC
CDR3aa: CASSFPPWAGVDTNYGYTF

abundance: .
j_gene: TRBJ2-7
d_gene: .
v_gene: TRBV27
CDR3nt: TGTGCCAGCAGTTTCCGGGGTTTAGGCGAGCAGTACTTC
CDR3aa: CASSFRGLGEQYF

abundance: .
j_gene: TRBJ1-6
d_gene: TRBD1
v_gene: TRBV5-6
CDR3nt: TGTGCCAGCAGCGCAAACAGGGGGAGCTCCTATAATTCACCCCTCCACTTT
CDR3aa: CASSANRGSSYNSPLHF

abundance: .
j_gene: TRBJ1-1
d_gene: TRBD1
v_gene: TRBV30
CDR3nt: TGTGCCTGGAGTCCCCTGGACAGGGGGACTGAAGCTTTCTTT
CDR3aa: CAWSPLDRGTEAFF

abundance: .
j_gene: TRBJ2-3
d_gene: TRBD2
v_gene: TRBV7-3
CDR3nt: TGTGCCAGCAGCAGAGGGCGGCCCGGGACTAGCGGGCAGACAGATACGCAGTATTTT
CDR3aa: CASSRGRPGTSGQTDTQYF

abundance: .
j_gene: TRBJ1-4
d_gene: TRBD1
v_gene: TRBV5-4
CDR3nt: TGTGCCAGCAGCAAGACAGGGGGCGGTGAAAAACTGTTTTTT
CDR3aa: CASSKTGGGEKLFF

abundance: .
j_gene: TRBJ1-2
d_gene: .
v_gene: TRBV15
CDR3nt: TGTGCCACCAGCAGAGATAGGACAGACTATGGCTACACCTTC
CDR3aa: CATSRDRTDYGYTF

abundance: .
j_gene: TRBJ1-5
d_gene: TRBD1
v_gene: TRBV7-9
CDR3nt: TGTGCCAGCAGCTCTGACAGGGCTTTGGGGCAGCCCCAGCATTTT
CDR3aa: CASSSDRALGQPQHF

abundance: .
j_gene: TRBJ1-3
d_gene: .
v_gene: TRBV18
CDR3nt: TGTGCCAGCTCACCTCCCGTCCCCGCAGTCTCTGGAAACACCATATATTTT
CDR3aa: CASSPPVPAVSGNTIYF

abundance: .
j_gene: TRBJ1-2
d_gene: .
v_gene: TRBV6-5
CDR3nt: TGTGCCAGCAGTTACCTGAGGCAGCCCGAGAAGCACACCTTC
CDR3aa: CASSYLRQPEKHTF

abundance: .
j_gene: TRBJ1-5
d_gene: .
v_gene: TRBV5-5
CDR3nt: TGTGCCAGCAGCTTTGGGCTCGATCAGCCCCAGCATTTT
CDR3aa: CASSFGLDQPQHF

abundance: .
j_gene: TRBJ1-3
d_gene: .
v_gene: TRBV29-1
CDR3nt: TGCAGCGTTCAGGGGATTTCTGGAAACACCATATATTTT
CDR3aa: CSVQGISGNTIYF

abundance: .
j_gene: TRBJ1-1
d_gene: .
v_gene: TRBV14
CDR3nt: TGTGCCAGCAGCCAATTCCCGGGCAGGGGTGTCACTGAAGCTTTCTTT
CDR3aa: CASSQFPGRGVTEAFF

abundance: .
j_gene: TRBJ1-1
d_gene: .
v_gene: TRBV2
CDR3nt: TGTGCCAGTTCTACAGGCCCGAACACTGAAGCTTTCTTT
CDR3aa: CASSTGPNTEAFF

abundance: .
j_gene: TRBJ1-4
d_gene: TRBD1
v_gene: TRBV5-1
CDR3nt: TGCGCCAGCAGCTCGACAGGGGAGGGCGAAAAACTGTTTTTT
CDR3aa: CASSSTGEGEKLFF

abundance: .
j_gene: TRBJ2-7
d_gene: TRBD1
v_gene: TRBV14
CDR3nt: TGTGCCAGCAGCCCGGGACAGGTGGGTTACGAGCAGTACTTC
CDR3aa: CASSPGQVGYEQYF

abundance: .
j_gene: TRBJ2-6
d_gene: .
v_gene: TRBV7-2
CDR3nt: TGTGCCAGCAGCTTAATGACAGGCTCTGGGGCCAACGTCCTGACTTTC
CDR3aa: CASSLMTGSGANVLTF